The T cell receptor beta chain under discussion was sequenced for a study of post-analysis software for immune sequencing data (dated by TCRdb to 2013 to 2016). For the wider study: The recorded disease courses included relapsing-remitting, secondary progressive and progressive-relapsing multiple sclerosis, and some patients had no subtype annotation. The multiple sclerosis patient repertoires were compared with approximately 11 previously published healthy control repertoires from donors aged about 6 to 26 years. A subset of samples was prepared in parallel using single-end sample barcoding, then pooled and co-amplified after Illumina adapter ligation. Broader findings and caveats from the paper: Significantly higher frequencies in patients than in controls were found for five or six TRBV segments, including TRBV5-6, TRBV5-1 and TRBV20-1. Direct clustering with F measure revealed strong co-clustering of samples prepared in the same batch, which led to a batch-effect correction. Multiple sclerosis patients had significantly lower normalized Chao1 diversity than controls, a result that suggests substantial peripheral T-cell clonal expansion. The multiple sclerosis patient group was slightly younger than the control group.

To demonstrate the VDJtools post-analysis software, the study profiled TCR beta repertoires from the peripheral blood of around 13 young patients with multiple sclerosis. The multiple sclerosis patients were children and adolescents ranging in age from 6 to 15 years. Sequences DFQATT (CDR1) and SNEGSKA (CDR2) are obtained from the germline V gene (reference sequence). The CDR3 goes from the cysteine to the phenylalanine over 13 residues. Only the CDR3 region is kept as DNA, spanning 39 bases read in frame from base 1. Trimming takes 3 bases off V and 6 bases off J; junction bases not matched to a gene: 5. On this clonotype: The target of this receptor is not known. No base quality values were provided; no much bigger clone lies one nucleotide off.

Library method: PCR. These reads were obtained on an Illumina HiSeq 2500. To reduce PCR and sequencing biases, unique molecular identifiers were built into the TCR beta cDNA libraries. Every 1 to 10 million input T cells yielded 500,000 or so cDNA molecules, meaning each molecule approximated one T cell. Patient libraries were prepared and sequenced with the same protocol used for the earlier healthy control dataset. Within a given batch, samples were prepared together, multiplexed and sequenced on the same HiSeq lane. In the source study's methods: MIGEC handled the raw barcoded reads, throwing out single-read molecular identifier groups before consensus assembly and CDR3 extraction. Clonotype tables were post-analysed with VDJtools, normalizing diversity by down-sampling all datasets to the smallest sample size. Repertoire overlap clustering matched CDR3 amino acid but not nucleotide sequences to correct batch-related cross-sample contamination. TCRdb cleaned the public reads at Q25 with fastp, built clones with MiXCR and kept in-frame beta chains. Every CDR3 protein is listed once, alongside the most common genes and DNA of its rows. The V and J calls come from TCRdb's annotation, not from the publication. The sample data list about 540,000 distinct CDR3 sequences, and around a third of these were observed just once. Around 5.9% of the sample comes from the top ten.

Recombination connected TRBV20-1 to TRBJ2-3; 8 bases in the middle match TRBD1. The receptor was isolated from a girl aged 2-17 years with multiple sclerosis. Sequenced material: blood. This receptor has the CDR3 CSASPRGRDTQYF. The sequenced DNA: TGCAGTGCTAGCCCCAGGGGGCGGGATACGCAGTATTTT.